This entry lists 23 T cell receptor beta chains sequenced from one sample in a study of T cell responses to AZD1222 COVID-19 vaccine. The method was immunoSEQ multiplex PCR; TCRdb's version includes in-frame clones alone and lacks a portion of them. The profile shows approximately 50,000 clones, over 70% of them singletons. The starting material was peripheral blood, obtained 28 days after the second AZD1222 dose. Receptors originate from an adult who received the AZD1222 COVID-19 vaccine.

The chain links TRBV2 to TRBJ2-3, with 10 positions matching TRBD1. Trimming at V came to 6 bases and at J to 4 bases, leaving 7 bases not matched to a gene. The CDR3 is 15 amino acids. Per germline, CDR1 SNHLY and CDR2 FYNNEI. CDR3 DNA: TGTGCCAGCAGCGAGTGGGACAGGGGCGCAGATACGCAGTATTTT. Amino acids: CASSEWDRGADTQYF. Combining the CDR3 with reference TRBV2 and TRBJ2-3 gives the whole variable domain EPEVTQTPSHQVTQMGQEVILRCVPISNHLYFYWYRQILGQKVEFLVSFYNNEISEKSEIFDDQFSVERPDGSNFTLKIRSTKLEDSAMYFCASSEWDRGADTQYFGPGTRLTVL.

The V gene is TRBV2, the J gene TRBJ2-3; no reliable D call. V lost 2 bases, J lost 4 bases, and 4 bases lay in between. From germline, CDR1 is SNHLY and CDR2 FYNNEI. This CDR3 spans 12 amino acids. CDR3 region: CASSERADTQYF. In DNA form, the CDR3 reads TGTGCCAGCAGTGAAAGGGCAGATACGCAGTATTTT.

CDR3: CASSSLAGGSYEQYF. Here the CDR3 DNA reads TGTGCCAGCAGTTCACTAGCGGGAGGTTCGTACGAGCAGTACTTC. The chain combines TRBV28 with TRBJ2-7, with TRBD2 matching 12 bases. Germline assignment: CDR1 MDHEN and CDR2 SYDVKM. There are 15 residues in the CDR3. J lost 4 bases, V lost 4 bases, and 5 bases had no gene match. The variable domain in full, completed from reference TRBV28 and TRBJ2-7, reads DVKVTQSSRYLVKRTGEKVFLECVQDMDHENMFWYRQDPGLGLRLIYFSYDVKMKEKGDIPEGYSVSREKKERFSLILESASTNQTSMYLCASSSLAGGSYEQYFGPGTRLTVT.

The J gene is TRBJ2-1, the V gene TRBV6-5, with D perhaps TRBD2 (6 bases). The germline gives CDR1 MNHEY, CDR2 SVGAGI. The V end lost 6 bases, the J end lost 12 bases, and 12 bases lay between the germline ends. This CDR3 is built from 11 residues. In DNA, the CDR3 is TGTGCCAGCAGCGAGGACTATGTGCAGTTCTTC. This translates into CASSEDYVQFF.

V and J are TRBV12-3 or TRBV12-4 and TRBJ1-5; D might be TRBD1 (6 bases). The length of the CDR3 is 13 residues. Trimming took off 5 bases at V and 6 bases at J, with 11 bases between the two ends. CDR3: CASSLDRRQPQHF. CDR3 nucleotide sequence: TGTGCCAGCAGTCTTGACAGGCGTCAGCCCCAGCATTTT.

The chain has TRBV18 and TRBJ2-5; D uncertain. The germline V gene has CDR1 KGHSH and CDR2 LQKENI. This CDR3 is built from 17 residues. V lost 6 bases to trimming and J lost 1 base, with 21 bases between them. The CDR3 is CASSPVGTITTQETQYF. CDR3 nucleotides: TGTGCCAGCTCCCCGGTGGGCACTATCACCACCCAAGAGACCCAGTACTTC.

The CDR3 region has the DNA TGTGCCAGCAGTGAATTAGGGACAGGGAGTTTGCCCCAGCATTTT. This sequence encodes CASSELGTGSLPQHF. The chain links TRBV6-1 to TRBJ1-5, with 9 bases fitting TRBD1. The J segment lost 9 bases and the V segment lost 2 bases, leaving 8 bases of the junction unmatched. CDR1 and CDR2 (germline): MNHNS, SASEGT. The CDR3 length is 15 residues.

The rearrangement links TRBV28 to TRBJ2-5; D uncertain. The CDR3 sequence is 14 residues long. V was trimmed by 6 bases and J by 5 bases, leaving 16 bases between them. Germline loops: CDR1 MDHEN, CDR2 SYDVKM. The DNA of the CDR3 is TGTGCCAGCAGCAGCTCGGCAGCTTCGGAGACCCAGTACTTC. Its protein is CASSSSAASETQYF.

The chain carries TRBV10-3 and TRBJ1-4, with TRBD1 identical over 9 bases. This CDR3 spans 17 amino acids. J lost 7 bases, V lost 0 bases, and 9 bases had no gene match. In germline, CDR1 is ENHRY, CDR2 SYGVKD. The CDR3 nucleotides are TGTGCCATCAGTGAGTCTTCCGGACAGGGGAGGAGTGAAAAACTGTTTTTT. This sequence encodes CAISESSGQGRSEKLFF.

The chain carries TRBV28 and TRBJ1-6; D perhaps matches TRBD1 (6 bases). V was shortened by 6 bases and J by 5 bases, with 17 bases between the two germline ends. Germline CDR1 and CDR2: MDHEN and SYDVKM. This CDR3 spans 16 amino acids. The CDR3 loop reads CASSPGGGADNSPLHF. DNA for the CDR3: TGTGCCAGCAGCCCCGGAGGGGGGGCGGATAATTCACCCCTCCACTTT.

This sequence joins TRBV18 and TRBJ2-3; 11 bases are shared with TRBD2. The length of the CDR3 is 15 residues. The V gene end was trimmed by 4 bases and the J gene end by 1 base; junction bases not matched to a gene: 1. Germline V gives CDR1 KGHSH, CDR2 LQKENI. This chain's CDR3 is CASSQGLAGTDTQYF. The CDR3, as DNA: TGTGCCAGCTCACAGGGACTAGCGGGCACAGATACGCAGTATTTT.

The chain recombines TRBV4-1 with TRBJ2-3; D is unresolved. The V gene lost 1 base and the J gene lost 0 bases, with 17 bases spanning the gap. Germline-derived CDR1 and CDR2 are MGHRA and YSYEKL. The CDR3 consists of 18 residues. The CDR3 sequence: CASSQAPPKGFSTDTQYF. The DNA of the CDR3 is TGCGCCAGCAGCCAAGCACCTCCGAAGGGATTTAGCACAGATACGCAGTATTTT.

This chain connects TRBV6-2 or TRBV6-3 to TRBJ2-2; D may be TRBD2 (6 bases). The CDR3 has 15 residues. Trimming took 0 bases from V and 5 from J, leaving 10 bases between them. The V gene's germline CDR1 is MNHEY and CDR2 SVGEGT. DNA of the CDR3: TGTGCCAGCAGTTACTCCGGGCTAGCGACCGGGGAGCTGTTTTTT. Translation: CASSYSGLATGELFF.

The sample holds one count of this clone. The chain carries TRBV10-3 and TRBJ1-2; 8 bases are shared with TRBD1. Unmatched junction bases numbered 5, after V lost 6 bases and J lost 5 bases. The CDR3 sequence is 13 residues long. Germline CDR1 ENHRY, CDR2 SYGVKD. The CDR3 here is CAIRDRDTYGYTF. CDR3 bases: TGTGCCATCAGGGACAGGGATACTTATGGCTACACCTTC.

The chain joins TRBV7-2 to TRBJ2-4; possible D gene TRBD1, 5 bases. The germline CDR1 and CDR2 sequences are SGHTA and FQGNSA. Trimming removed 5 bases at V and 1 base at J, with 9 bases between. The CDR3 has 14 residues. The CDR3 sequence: CASSLRQAKNIQYF. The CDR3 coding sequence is TGTGCCAGCAGCCTACGACAGGCCAAAAACATTCAGTACTTC.

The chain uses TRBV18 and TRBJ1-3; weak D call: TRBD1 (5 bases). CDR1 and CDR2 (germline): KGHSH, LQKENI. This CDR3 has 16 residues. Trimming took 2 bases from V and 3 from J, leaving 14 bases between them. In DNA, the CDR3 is TGTGCCAGCTCACCATCCGGGACCCCGGGTGGAAACACCATATATTTT. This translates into CASSPSGTPGGNTIYF.

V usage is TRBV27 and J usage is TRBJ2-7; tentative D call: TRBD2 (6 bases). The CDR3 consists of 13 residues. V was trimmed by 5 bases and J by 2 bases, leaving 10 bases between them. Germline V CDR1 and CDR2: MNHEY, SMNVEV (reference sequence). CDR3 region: CASSIRETYEQYF. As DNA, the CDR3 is TGTGCCAGCAGTATCCGGGAGACCTACGAGCAGTACTTC.

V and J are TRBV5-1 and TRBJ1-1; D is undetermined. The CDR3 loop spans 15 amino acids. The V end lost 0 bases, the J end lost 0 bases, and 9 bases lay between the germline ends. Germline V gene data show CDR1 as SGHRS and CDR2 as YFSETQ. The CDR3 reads CASSLAGNMNTEAFF. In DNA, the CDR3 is TGCGCCAGCAGCTTGGCCGGGAACATGAACACTGAAGCTTTCTTT.

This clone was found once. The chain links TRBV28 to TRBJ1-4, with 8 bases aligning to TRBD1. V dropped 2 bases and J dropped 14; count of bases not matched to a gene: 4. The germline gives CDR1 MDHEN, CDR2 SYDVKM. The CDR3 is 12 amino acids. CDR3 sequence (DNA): TGTGCCAGCAGTTTAACAGGACAGGGTCTGTTTTTT. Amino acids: CASSLTGQGLFF.

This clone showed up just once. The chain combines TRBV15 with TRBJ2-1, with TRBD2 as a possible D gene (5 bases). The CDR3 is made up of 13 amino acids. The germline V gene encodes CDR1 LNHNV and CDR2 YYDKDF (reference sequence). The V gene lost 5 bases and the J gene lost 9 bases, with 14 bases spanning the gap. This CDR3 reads CATSPRYEGEQFF. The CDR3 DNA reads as TGTGCCACCAGCCCGCGGTATGAGGGTGAGCAGTTCTTC. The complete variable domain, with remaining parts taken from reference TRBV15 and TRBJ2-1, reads DAMVIQNPRYQVTQFGKPVTLSCSQTLNHNVMYWYQQKSSQAPKLLFHYYDKDFNNEADTPDNFQSRRPNTSFCFLDIRSPGLGDTAMYLCATSPRYEGEQFFGPGTRLTVL.

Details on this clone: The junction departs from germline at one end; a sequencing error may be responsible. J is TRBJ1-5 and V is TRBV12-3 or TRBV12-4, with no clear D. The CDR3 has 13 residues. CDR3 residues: CASSFGSDQPQHF. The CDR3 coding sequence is TGTGCCAGCAGTTTCGGTAGCGATCAGCCCCAGCATTTT.

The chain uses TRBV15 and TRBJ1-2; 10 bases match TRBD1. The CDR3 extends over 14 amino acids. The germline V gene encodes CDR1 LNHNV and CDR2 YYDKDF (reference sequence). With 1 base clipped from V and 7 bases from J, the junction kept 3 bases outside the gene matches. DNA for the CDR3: TGTGCCACCAGCAGAGTTGGGACAGGGGTTGGCTACACCTTC. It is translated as CATSRVGTGVGYTF.

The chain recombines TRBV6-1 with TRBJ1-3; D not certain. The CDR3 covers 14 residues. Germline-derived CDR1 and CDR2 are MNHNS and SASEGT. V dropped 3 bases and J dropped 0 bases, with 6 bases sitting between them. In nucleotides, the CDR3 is TGTGCCAGCAGTGAGCTGTCCTCTGGAAACACCATATATTTT. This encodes CASSELSSGNTIYF.